Given below is one T cell receptor beta chain in context. Its antigen remains unknown. These data come from a study of post-analysis software for immune sequencing data. Study details: The cohort encompassed relapsing-remitting, secondary progressive and progressive-relapsing multiple sclerosis disease courses. Study-wide findings and caveats: Multiple sclerosis patients had significantly lower normalized Chao1 diversity than controls.

TCR beta cDNA libraries included unique molecular identifiers. There were roughly 0.85 to 11 million T cells, and 450,000 to 550,000 cDNA molecules came from them. TCRdb re-called the PCR reads through MiXCR, storing one row per CDR3 protein. The data contain about 540,000 distinct CDR3 sequences, 34% of them singletons. The TCR was taken from a girl aged 2-17 years with multiple sclerosis. The specimen was blood.

The CDR3 is CATSTTGMVESTEAFF. CDR3 bases: TGTGCCACCAGCACAACTGGCATGGTGGAGAGCACTGAAGCTTTCTTT. V and J are TRBV15 and TRBJ1-1; no firm D call. The CDR3 runs to 16 residues. Trimming shortened V by 4 bases and J by 4 bases, and 19 bases separated the two germline ends. The germline V gene has CDR1 LNHNV and CDR2 YYDKDF (reference sequence).